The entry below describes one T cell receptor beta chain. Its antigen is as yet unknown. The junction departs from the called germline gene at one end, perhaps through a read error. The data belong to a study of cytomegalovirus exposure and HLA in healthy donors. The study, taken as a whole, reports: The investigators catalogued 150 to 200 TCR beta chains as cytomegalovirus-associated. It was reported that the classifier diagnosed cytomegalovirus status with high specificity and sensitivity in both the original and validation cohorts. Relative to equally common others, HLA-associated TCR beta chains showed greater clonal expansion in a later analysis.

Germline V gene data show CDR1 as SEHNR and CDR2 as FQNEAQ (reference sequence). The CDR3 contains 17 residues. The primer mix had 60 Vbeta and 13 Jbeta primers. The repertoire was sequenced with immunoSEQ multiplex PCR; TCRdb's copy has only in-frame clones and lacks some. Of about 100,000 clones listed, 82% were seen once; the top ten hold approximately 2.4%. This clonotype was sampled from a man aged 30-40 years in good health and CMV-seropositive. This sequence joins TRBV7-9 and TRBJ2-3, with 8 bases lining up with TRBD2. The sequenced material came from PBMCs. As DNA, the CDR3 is TGTTCCAGCAGCTTGAAACCCTTAGCGGGATTCACAGATACGCAGTATTTT. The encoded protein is CSSSLKPLAGFTDTQYF.